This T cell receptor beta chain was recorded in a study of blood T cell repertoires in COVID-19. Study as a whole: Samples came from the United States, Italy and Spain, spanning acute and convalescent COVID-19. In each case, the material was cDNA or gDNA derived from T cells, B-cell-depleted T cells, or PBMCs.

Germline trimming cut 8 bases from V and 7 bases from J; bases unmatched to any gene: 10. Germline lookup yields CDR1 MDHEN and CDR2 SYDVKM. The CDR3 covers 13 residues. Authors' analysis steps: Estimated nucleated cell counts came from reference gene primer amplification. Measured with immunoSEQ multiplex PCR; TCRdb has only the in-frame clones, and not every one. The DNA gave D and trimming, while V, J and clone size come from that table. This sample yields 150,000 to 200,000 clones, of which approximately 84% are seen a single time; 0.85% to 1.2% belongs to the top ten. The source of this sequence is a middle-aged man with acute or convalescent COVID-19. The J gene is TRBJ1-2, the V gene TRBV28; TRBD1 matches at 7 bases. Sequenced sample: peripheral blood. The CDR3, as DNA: TGTGCCAGCTTAGGACAGGTCCCCCTTGGCTACACCTTC. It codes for CASLGQVPLGYTF.